This is a list of T cell receptor beta chains from one sample in a study of T cell responses to AZD1222 COVID-19 vaccine. Libraries were prepared by immunoSEQ multiplex PCR; TCRdb keeps only in-frame clonotypes and omits some of them. The data show around 70,000 clones, approximately 79% seen once. Sequencing used peripheral blood, obtained on day 0 of MenACWY control vaccination. The receptors were gathered from an adult in good health. Both conserved end residues are part of each CDR3. A D gene is named only where the DNA matches it firmly.

-,TRBV7-2,CASSQGARYNEQFF
-,TRBV9,CASSVGQGFGNTIYF
-,TRBV19,CASSIGPLNTEAFF
-,TRBV9,CASSAGTGRNTGELFF
-,TRBV29-1,CSAQEGANVLTF
TRBD1,TRBV7-9,CASSLDRGETQYF
TRBD1,TRBV27,CASSKTGERGSPLHF
-,TRBV6-5,CASSRDSAGELFF
-,TRBV7-8,CASSFGRNNEQFF
TRBD1,TRBV13,CASSVRTGETVSGANVLTF
-,TRBV28,CASIRSGSRNQPQHF
TRBD1,TRBV9,CASSVAPDRMSGELFF
-,TRBV7-8,CASSFGRTNQPQHF
-,TRBV27,CASTPRSGGEQYF
-,TRBV5-8,CASSFIFSNRGTYEQYF
TRBD2,TRBV4-1,CASSQASAGGPYNEQFF
TRBD1,TRBV3-1/TRBV3-2,CASSVGQGYGYTF
TRBD2,TRBV27,CASSLGPGGGYEQYF
-,TRBV28,CASSVQNEQFF
-,TRBV7-6,CASSANTGELFF
TRBD1,TRBV19,CASKADRSNGPQHF
-,TRBV28,CASSFRGGYGYTF
-,TRBV7-9,CASSLGRYPYEQYF
-,TRBV7-9,CASSVSRSGAIGGQYF
-,TRBV6-1,CASSQAPGPWNTEAFF
-,TRBV28,CASNGAMNTEAFF
-,TRBV6-1,CASSEDPGTDTQYF
TRBD2,TRBV5-1,CASSWGLAGDNEQFF
-,TRBV12-3/TRBV12-4,CASSLGGYKGYTF
-,TRBV28,CASSSQGLTLGTGELFF
-,TRBV12-3/TRBV12-4,CASKGRDYEQYF
TRBD1,TRBV19,CASSTPGQGTYEAFF
-,TRBV27,CASSLEGGAGGYTF
-,TRBV3-1/TRBV3-2,CASSQNMDGGNTIYF
TRBD1,TRBV6-6,CASSYSGGDRLYGYTF
-,TRBV19,CASSITGDPNEKLFF
-,TRBV9,CASSPRWETNEQFF
TRBD2,TRBV4-2,CASSHTSGRFPGELFF
-,TRBV7-9,CASSPPPDGTNYGYTF
-,TRBV5-1,CASSFGGGATSGNTIYF
-,TRBV14,CASSQTAGFSGNTIYF
-,TRBV9,CASSPLSGSDTQYF
-,TRBV5-5,CASSHTLVTGRVEKLFF
-,TRBV30,CAWSSFQNGLEEDEQFF
-,TRBV19,CASSIDADPLGFQPQHF
-,TRBV12-3/TRBV12-4,CASSLSYYEQYF
-,TRBV7-8,CASTKLGENTEAFF
-,TRBV28,CASSSGTSYEQYF
TRBD1,TRBV30,CAWRGTANAEAFF
-,TRBV11-2,CASSLNRDSYNEQFF
-,TRBV3-1/TRBV3-2,CASSQDPGPAYEQYF
-,TRBV7-2,CASSSRQSSVSYNEQFF
-,TRBV18,CASRPTGLSYNEQFF
-,TRBV6-1,CASSEAGRSNQPQHF
TRBD1,TRBV10-3,CAIRQGDGGTEAFF